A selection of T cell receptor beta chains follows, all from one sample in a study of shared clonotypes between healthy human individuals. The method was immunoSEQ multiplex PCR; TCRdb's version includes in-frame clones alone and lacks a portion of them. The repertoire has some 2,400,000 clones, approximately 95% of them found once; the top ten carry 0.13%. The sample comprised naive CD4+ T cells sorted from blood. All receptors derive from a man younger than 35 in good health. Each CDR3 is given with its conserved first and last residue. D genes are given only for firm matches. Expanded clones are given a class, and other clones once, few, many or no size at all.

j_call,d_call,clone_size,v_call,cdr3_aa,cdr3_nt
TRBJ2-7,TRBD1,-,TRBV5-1,CASSLGVGQGSYEQYF,TGCGCCAGCAGTCTAGGGGTTGGACAGGGCTCCTACGAGCAGTACTTC
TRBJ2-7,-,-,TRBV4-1,CASSQAATKQYF,TGCGCCAGCAGCCAAGCAGCCACCAAGCAGTACTTC
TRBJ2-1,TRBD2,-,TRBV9,CASSGGTSGRPHNEQFF,TGTGCCAGCAGCGGGGGGACTAGCGGGAGGCCCCACAATGAGCAGTTCTTC
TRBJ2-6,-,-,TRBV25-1,CASSWERPSGANVLTF,TGTGCCAGCAGTTGGGAAAGGCCCTCTGGGGCCAACGTCCTGACTTTC
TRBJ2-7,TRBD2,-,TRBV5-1,CASGLISGSLEQYF,TGCGCCAGCGGCCTAATTAGCGGGAGTTTAGAGCAGTACTTC
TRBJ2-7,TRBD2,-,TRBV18,CASSPGTSGSREQYF,TGTGCCAGCTCACCCGGGACTAGCGGGAGTAGGGAGCAGTACTTC
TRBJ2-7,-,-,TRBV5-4,CASSLDRLAPYEQYF,TGTGCCAGCAGCTTGGACCGGCTGGCCCCCTACGAGCAGTACTTC
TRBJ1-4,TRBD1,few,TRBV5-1,CASSLTPGTGVEKLFF,TGCGCCAGCAGCTTGACTCCCGGGACAGGAGTCGAAAAACTGTTTTTT
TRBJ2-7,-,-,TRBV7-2,CASSFDPAESYEQYF,TGTGCCAGCAGCTTTGACCCAGCGGAGAGCTACGAGCAGTACTTC
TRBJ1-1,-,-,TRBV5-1,CASSLEGINEAFF,TGCGCCAGCAGCTTGGAGGGCATAAATGAAGCTTTCTTT
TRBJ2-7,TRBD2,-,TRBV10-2,CASSESAGRGSGEQYF,TGCGCCAGCAGTGAGTCGGCAGGGAGAGGTAGCGGGGAGCAGTACTTC
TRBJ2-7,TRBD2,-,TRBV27,CASSLNRREGIYEQYF,TGTGCCAGCAGTTTAAATCGGCGGGAGGGCATCTACGAGCAGTACTTC
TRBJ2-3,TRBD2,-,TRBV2,CASSQLAGRADTQYF,TGTGCCAGCAGTCAGTTAGCGGGTAGGGCAGATACGCAGTATTTT
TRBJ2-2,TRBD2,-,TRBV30,CAWSVSRSGRNTGELFF,TGTGCCTGGAGTGTAAGTCGTAGCGGGAGGAACACCGGGGAGCTGTTTTTT
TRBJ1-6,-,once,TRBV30,CAWSRGYGGQSSYNSPLHF,TGTGCCTGGAGTCGGGGATACGGAGGACAGAGCTCCTATAATTCACCCCTCCACTTT
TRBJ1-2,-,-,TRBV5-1,CASSLDAPLKDGYTF,TGCGCCAGCAGCTTGGACGCGCCCCTAAAGGATGGCTACACCTTC
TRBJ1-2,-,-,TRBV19,CASSIGQSYGYTF,TGTGCCAGTAGTATCGGACAGAGCTATGGCTACACCTTC
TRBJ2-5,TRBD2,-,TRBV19,CASELAGGETQYF,TGTGCCAGCGAACTAGCGGGAGGGGAGACCCAGTACTTC
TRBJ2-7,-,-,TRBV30,CAWSSGRERAVEQYF,TGTGCCTGGAGCTCCGGCAGGGAGAGGGCGGTCGAGCAGTACTTC
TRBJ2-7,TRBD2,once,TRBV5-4,CASSIEREPVYEQYF,TGTGCCAGCAGCATAGAGCGGGAGCCCGTCTACGAGCAGTACTTC